Each of the 12 T cell receptor beta chains below was sequenced from the same sample in a study of Graves' ophthalmopathy and Graves' hyperthyroidism (dated by TCRdb to between 2017 and 2018). The sample was run on an Illumina HiSeq 2000. For repertoire sequencing, TCR beta CDR3 regions were amplified from RNA transcripts. HTBI primers and the Qiagen OneStep RT-PCR kit were used in a first-round RT-PCR, which was followed by a second-round multiplex PCR, size selection and purification. TCRdb's own reprocessing of the public reads used fastp at Q25 and MiXCR and kept productive beta chains. Each CDR3 protein appears once, grouped with its most common genes and DNA. For this sample there are 650,000 to 900,000 distinct CDR3 sequences; roughly two fifths appear just once. In total, the top ten clones hold approximately 43% of the sample. Sample: peripheral blood. Receptors originate from an adult man with Graves' ophthalmopathy.

The V gene is TRBV15, the J gene TRBJ1-4, with TRBD1 matching 10 bases. CDR3 length: 15 amino acids. Germline values: CDR1 LNHNV, CDR2 YYDKDF (reference sequence). The J segment lost 7 bases and the V segment lost 10 bases, leaving 12 bases of the junction unmatched. CDR3 nucleotides: TGTGCCATCAGTGAACCCGGGACAGGGGTTGAAAAACTGTTTTTT. Protein sequence: CAISEPGTGVEKLFF.

At least ten counts were recorded for this clonotype. J is TRBJ2-7 and V is TRBV7-2; 12 nucleotides agree with TRBD2. Germline assignment: CDR1 SGHTA and CDR2 FQGNSA. The V and J ends lost 5 bases and 6 bases, in that order; junction bases with no gene match: 5. The length of the CDR3 is 14 residues. The CDR3 spells CASSKLAGGGEQYF. The CDR3 bases are TGTGCCAGCAGCAAACTAGCGGGAGGAGGCGAGCAGTACTTC.

The chain has TRBV20-1 and TRBJ2-5; 10 nucleotides align to TRBD2. The ends lost 4 bases at V and 4 bases at J; junction bases unmatched: 12. The CDR3 has 16 residues. The germline V gene encodes CDR1 DFQATT and CDR2 SNEGSKA (reference sequence). CDR3 loop: CSATSASGGRRETQYF. The CDR3 DNA sequence: TGCAGTGCTACTTCCGCTAGCGGGGGCAGGCGAGAGACCCAGTACTTC.

Regarding this clonotype: One junction end disagrees with the germline gene, perhaps due to a read error. The rearrangement links TRBV15 to TRBJ1-5, with TRBD1 identical over 10 bases. This CDR3 is 16 amino acids long. In germline, CDR1 is LNHNV, CDR2 YYDKDF (reference sequence). The DNA of the CDR3 is TGCGCCAGCGGCCAAGATCTTGGGACAGGGGATCAGCCCCAGCATTTT. Translation: CASGQDLGTGDQPQHF. Full variable domain (rest looked up from reference TRBV15 and TRBJ1-5): DAMVIQNPRYQVTQFGKPVTLSCSQTLNHNVMYWYQQKSSQAPKLLFHYYDKDFNNEADTPDNFQSRRPNTSFCFLDIRSPGLGDTAMYLCASGQDLGTGDQPQHFGDGTRLSIL.

This clonotype was recorded a few times. V and J are TRBV7-9 and TRBJ2-2; D uncertain. V was shortened by 3 bases and J by 6 bases, with 14 bases between the two germline ends. The germline V gene has CDR1 SEHNR and CDR2 FQNEAQ (reference sequence). This CDR3 region has 15 residues. CDR3 residues: CASSLSRQLPGELFF. CDR3 nucleotide sequence: TGTGCCAGCAGCTTGAGTCGGCAGCTGCCCGGGGAGCTGTTTTTT.

V gene TRBV20-1 combines with J gene TRBJ2-3; D may match TRBD1 or TRBD2 (6 bases each). CDR3 length: 14 residues. V was cut by 3 bases and J by 6 bases, with 16 bases left in between. Germline CDR1 DFQATT, CDR2 SNEGSKA (reference sequence). This CDR3 is CSARENWGADTQYF. CDR3 nucleotide sequence: TGCAGTGCTAGGGAGAATTGGGGGGCGGATACGCAGTATTTT.

At least ten counts were recorded for this clonotype. V and J are TRBV7-9 and TRBJ2-7; 8 nucleotides line up with TRBD1. The J segment lost 4 bases and the V segment lost 5 bases, leaving 4 bases of the junction unmatched. The CDR3 covers 13 residues. Germline V gene data show CDR1 as SEHNR and CDR2 as FQNEAQ (reference sequence). The CDR3 region has the DNA TGTGCCAGCAGCGTGCAGGGGGCGTACGAGCAGTACTTC. It specifies CASSVQGAYEQYF. Full variable domain (rest looked up from reference TRBV7-9 and TRBJ2-7): DTGVSQNPRHKITKRGQNVTFRCDPISEHNRLYWYRQTLGQGPEFLTYFQNEAQLEKSRLLSDRFSAERPKGSFSTLEIQRTEQGDSAMYLCASSVQGAYEQYFGPGTRLTVT.

CDR3 loop: CASSIAVSGELFF. The CDR3 DNA reads as TGTGCCAGTAGTATAGCGGTATCTGGGGAGCTGTTTTTT. The genes are TRBV25-1 and TRBJ2-2, with D possibly TRBD2 on 6 matching bases. V lost 9 bases to trimming and J lost 8 bases, with 16 bases between them. Germline V gives CDR1 MGHDK, CDR2 SYGVNS. CDR3 length: 13 amino acids.

Details on this clonotype: It may be a read error: a sequence one base away is much more abundant. J is TRBJ2-5 and V is TRBV2; 10 positions match TRBD2. The J call may be wrong; the DNA end is better matched by TRBJ2-7. Germline V gives CDR1 SNHLY, CDR2 FYNNEI. The CDR3 runs to 14 residues. The DNA for the CDR3 is TGTGCCACTACCGGGGTACTAGCGGGGTACGAGCAGTACTTC. Encoded protein: CATTGVLAGYEQYF.

This clonotype was seen only once. The rearrangement links TRBV25-1 to TRBJ1-6; a weak D match, TRBD1 (6 bases). Germline assignment: CDR1 MGHDK and CDR2 SYGVNS. CDR3 length equals 14 residues. V lost 5 bases to trimming and J lost 6 bases, with 11 bases between them. The CDR3 DNA reads TGTGCCAGCAGTTTACCCAGGGGTAATTCACCCCTCCACTTT. Translating gives CASSLPRGNSPLHF.

The chain carries TRBV29-1 and TRBJ1-6, with TRBD1 as a possible D gene (5 bases). The CDR3 is made up of 13 amino acids. CDR1 is SQVTM, CDR2 ANQGSEA, per germline. Trimming removed 5 bases at V and 9 bases at J, with 14 bases between. CDR3 DNA: TGCAGCGTTTTGGGTCAGGGCGGTTCACCCCTCCACTTT. Encoded protein: CSVLGQGGSPLHF. The full variable domain, with the rest looked up from reference TRBV29-1 and TRBJ1-6, is SAVISQKPSRDICQRGTSLTIQCQVDSQVTMMFWYRQQPGQSLTLIATANQGSEATYESGFVIDKFPISRPNLTFSTLTVSNMSPEDSSIYLCSVLGQGGSPLHFGNGTRLTVT.

V and J are TRBV6-1 and TRBJ1-1; D not certain. The CDR3 covers 13 residues. Trimming took off 4 bases at V and 2 bases at J, with 8 bases between the two ends. Germline V lookup: CDR1 MNHNS, CDR2 SASEGT. The CDR3 nucleotides are TGTGCCAGCAGTGTGGGCTTCAACACTGAAGCTTTCTTT. It codes for CASSVGFNTEAFF.